Sequencing of this T cell receptor (delta chain) was carried out in a study of gamma-delta T cells after stem cell transplantation. V lost 0 bases and J lost 0; bases outside the gene matches: 15. CDR1 is GEAIGNYY, CDR2 EKD, per germline. The CDR3 covers 19 residues. TCRdb reanalyzed the RT-PCR reads using CATT. The sample holds more than 1,200 delta-chain clones; 9.5% to 15% are singletons and the top ten take under 35%. This clone is classed as large. The sample holds other DNA sequences that translate to the same CDR3. The V gene is TRDV2, the J gene TRDJ1; 7 bases agree with TRDD3. The sequence was collected from a human donor. It is not recorded whose cells these are; they may come from a transplant donor. Sequenced input: gamma-delta T cells. The CDR3 here is CACDTGELGPRRDTDKLIF. In nucleotides, the CDR3 is TGTGCCTGTGACACCGGGGAACTGGGGCCCCGGCGGGACACCGATAAACTCATCTTT.